This TCR beta chain was captured in a study of cytomegalovirus exposure and HLA in healthy donors. Notes on the study in general: The authors later found TCR association rates varying by HLA locus, with DRB1 most and HLA-C fewest.

Worth noting for this clone: Its antigen is currently unknown.

V dropped 3 bases and J dropped 4 bases, with 18 bases sitting between them. The CDR3 spans 17 residues. Germline loops: CDR1 LGHNA, CDR2 YNFKEQ. PCR primers comprised 60 Vbeta and 13 Jbeta primers. Using immunoSEQ multiplex PCR, the repertoire was profiled, and TCRdb retains in-frame clones only, with some absent. The data hold about 120,000 clones, with 60% to 85% observed a single time. This TCR was recovered from a woman aged 40 to 50 in good health and CMV-seropositive. Source material: PBMCs. The chain couples TRBV4-2 to TRBJ2-2; D perhaps matches TRBD2 (6 bases). DNA for the CDR3: TGTGCCAGCAGCCAGGAGGGGCGGATCCTAACCACCGGGGAGCTGTTTTTT. The encoded protein is CASSQEGRILTTGELFF.